Given below is one T cell receptor beta chain in context. The data originate from a study of blood T cell repertoires in COVID-19. Study summary: T cells, B-cell-depleted T cells, or PBMCs supplied cDNA or gDNA.

TCRdb's table, derived via immunoSEQ multiplex PCR, lists solely in-frame clones and lacks some. The data show 200,000 to 300,000 clones, roughly 88% seen once. In germline, CDR1 is SQVTM, CDR2 ANQGSEA. Between the trimmed V and J ends, which lost 6 bases and 4 bases, there was a span of 18 bases. This CDR3 is built from 14 residues. The chain couples TRBV29-1 to TRBJ1-1; possibly TRBD1 for D (5 bases). This receptor was taken from a man older than 75 with acute or convalescent COVID-19. Sequenced: peripheral blood. CDR3 in amino acids: CSVLSGRGGTEAFF. As DNA, the CDR3 is TGCAGCGTCCTGAGCGGGAGGGGTGGCACTGAAGCTTTCTTT.